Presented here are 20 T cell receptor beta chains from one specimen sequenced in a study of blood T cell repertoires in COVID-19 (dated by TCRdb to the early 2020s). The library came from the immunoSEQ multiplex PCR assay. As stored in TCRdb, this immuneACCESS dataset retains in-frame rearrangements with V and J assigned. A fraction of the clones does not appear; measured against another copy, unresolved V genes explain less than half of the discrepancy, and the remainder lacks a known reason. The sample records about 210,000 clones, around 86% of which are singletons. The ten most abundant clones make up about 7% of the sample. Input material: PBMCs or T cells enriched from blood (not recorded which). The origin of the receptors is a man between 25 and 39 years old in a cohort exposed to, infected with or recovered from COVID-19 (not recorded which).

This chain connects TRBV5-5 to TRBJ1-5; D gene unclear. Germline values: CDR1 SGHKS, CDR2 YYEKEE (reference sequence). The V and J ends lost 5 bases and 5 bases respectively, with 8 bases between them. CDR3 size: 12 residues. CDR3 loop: CASSESDQPQHF. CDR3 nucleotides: TGTGCCAGCAGTGAGTCCGATCAGCCCCAGCATTTT.

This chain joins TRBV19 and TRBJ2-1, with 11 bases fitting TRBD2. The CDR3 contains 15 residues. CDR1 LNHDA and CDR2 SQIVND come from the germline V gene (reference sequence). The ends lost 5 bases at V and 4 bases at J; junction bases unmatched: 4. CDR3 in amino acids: CASSGLAGGYNEQFF. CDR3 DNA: TGTGCCAGTAGTGGGCTAGCGGGAGGTTACAATGAGCAGTTCTTC.

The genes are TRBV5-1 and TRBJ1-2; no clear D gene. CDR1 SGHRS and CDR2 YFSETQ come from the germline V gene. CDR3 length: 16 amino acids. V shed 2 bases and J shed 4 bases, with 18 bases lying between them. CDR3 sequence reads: CASSFTETISSYGYTF. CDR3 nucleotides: TGCGCCAGCAGCTTCACGGAAACAATTTCTAGCTATGGCTACACCTTC.

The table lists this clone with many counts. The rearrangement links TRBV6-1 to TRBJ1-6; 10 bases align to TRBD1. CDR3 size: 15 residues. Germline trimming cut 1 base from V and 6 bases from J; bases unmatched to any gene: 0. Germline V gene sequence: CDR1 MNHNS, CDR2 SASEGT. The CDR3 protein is CASSEGTGGNSPLHF. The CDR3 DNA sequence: TGTGCCAGCAGTGAAGGGACAGGGGGTAATTCACCCCTCCACTTT.

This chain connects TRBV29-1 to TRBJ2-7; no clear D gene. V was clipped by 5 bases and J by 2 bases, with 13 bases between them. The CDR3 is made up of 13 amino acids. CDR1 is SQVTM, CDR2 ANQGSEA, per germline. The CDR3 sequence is CSVLMAITYEQYF. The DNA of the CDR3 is TGCAGCGTTTTAATGGCCATAACCTACGAGCAGTACTTC.

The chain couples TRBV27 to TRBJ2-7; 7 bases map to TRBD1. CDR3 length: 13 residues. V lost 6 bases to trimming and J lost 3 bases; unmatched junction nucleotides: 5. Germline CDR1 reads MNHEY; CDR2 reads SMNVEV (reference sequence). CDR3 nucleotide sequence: TGTGCCAGCAGGCGAACAGGGGTCTACGAGCAGTACTTC. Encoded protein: CASRRTGVYEQYF.

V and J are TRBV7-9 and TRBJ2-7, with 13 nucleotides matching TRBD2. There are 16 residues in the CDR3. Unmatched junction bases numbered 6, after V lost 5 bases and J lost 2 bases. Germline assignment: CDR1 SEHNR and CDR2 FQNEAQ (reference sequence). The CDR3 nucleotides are TGTGCCAGCAGCCTAGGGACTAGCGGGACTCCCTACGAGCAGTACTTC. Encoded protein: CASSLGTSGTPYEQYF.

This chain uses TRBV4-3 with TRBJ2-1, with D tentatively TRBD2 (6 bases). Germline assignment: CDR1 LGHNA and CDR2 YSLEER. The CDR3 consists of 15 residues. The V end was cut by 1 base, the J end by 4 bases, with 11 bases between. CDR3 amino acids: CASSQGGDQYNEQFF. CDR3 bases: TGCGCCAGCAGCCAAGGCGGGGACCAATACAATGAGCAGTTCTTC.

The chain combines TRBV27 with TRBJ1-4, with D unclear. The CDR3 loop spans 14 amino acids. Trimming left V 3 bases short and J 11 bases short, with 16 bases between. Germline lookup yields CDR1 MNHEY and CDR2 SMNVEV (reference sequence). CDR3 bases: TGTGCCAGCAGTTTTGAGGGCCGGAGGAGGAAACTGTTTTTT. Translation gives CASSFEGRRRKLFF.

The CDR3 loop reads CASRNQGAGYYGYTF. As DNA, the CDR3 is TGTGCCAGCAGAAACCAGGGGGCAGGCTACTATGGCTACACCTTC. The chain employs TRBV28 and TRBJ1-2; 8 positions match TRBD1. The germline gives CDR1 MDHEN, CDR2 SYDVKM. The CDR3 spans 15 residues. Germline trimming cut 6 bases from V and 3 bases from J; bases unmatched to any gene: 9.

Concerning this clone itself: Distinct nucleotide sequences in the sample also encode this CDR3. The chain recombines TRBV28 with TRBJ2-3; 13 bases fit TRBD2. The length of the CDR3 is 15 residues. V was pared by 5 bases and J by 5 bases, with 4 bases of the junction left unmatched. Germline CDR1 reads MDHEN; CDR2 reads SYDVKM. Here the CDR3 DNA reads TGTGCCAGCAGTCTACTAGCGGGAGGGGGAGATACGCAGTATTTT. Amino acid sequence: CASSLLAGGGDTQYF.

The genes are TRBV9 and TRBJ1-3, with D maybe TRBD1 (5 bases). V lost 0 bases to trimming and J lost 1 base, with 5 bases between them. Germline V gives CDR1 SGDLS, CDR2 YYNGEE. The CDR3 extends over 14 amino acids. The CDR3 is CASSVAGSGNTIYF. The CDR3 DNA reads TGTGCCAGCAGCGTAGCAGGGTCTGGAAACACCATATATTTT.

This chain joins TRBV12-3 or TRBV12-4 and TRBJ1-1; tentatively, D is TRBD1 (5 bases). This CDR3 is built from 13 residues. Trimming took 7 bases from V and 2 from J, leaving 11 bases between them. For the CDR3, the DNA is TGTGCCAGCACCTTGACAGCTAACACTGAAGCTTTCTTT. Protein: CASTLTANTEAFF.

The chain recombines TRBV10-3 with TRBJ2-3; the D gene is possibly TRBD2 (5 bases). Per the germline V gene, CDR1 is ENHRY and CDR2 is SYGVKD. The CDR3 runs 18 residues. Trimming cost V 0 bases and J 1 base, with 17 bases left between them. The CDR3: CAISESAGRAGRTDTQYF. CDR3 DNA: TGTGCCATCAGTGAGTCGGCTGGTCGGGCGGGCCGCACAGATACGCAGTATTTT.

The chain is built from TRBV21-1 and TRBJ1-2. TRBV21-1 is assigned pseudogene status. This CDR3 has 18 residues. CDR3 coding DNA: TGTGCCAGCAGCAAAGTAGGGGACCCACGGGGGGGACAGTATGGCTACACCTTC. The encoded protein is CASSKVGDPRGGQYGYTF.

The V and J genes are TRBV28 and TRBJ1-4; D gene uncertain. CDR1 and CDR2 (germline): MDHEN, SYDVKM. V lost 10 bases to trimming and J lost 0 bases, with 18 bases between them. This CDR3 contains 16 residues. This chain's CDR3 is CATSPEVYSTNEKLFF. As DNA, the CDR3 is TGTGCCACCTCACCGGAGGTATACTCAACTAATGAAAAACTGTTTTTT.

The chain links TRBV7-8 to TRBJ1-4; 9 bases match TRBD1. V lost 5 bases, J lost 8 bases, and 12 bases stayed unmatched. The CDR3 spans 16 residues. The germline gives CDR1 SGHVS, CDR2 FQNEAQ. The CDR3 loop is CASSIRTGGIGEKLFF. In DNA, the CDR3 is TGTGCCAGCAGCATTAGAACAGGGGGCATAGGGGAAAAACTGTTTTTT.

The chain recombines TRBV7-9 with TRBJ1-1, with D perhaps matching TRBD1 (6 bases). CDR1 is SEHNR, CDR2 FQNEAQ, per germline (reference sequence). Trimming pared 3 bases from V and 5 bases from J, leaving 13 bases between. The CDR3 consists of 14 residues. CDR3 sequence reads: CASSFEGGGTEAFF. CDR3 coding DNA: TGTGCCAGCAGCTTTGAAGGGGGTGGAACTGAAGCTTTCTTT.

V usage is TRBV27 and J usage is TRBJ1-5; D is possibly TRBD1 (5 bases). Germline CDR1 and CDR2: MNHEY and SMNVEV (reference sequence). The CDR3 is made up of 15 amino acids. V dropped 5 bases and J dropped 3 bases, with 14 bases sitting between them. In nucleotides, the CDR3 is TGTGCCAGCAGTCGTCCGATCAGGGTCAATCAGCCCCAGCATTTT. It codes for CASSRPIRVNQPQHF.

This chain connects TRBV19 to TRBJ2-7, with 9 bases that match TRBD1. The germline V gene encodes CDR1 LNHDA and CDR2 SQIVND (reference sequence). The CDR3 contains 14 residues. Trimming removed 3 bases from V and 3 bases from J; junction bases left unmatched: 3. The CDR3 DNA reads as TGTGCCAGTAGTATTGGGACAGGGAGCTACGAGCAGTACTTC. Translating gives CASSIGTGSYEQYF.